This is a list of T cell receptor beta chains from one sample in a study of T cells in tuberculosis. The repertoire was sequenced with immunoSEQ multiplex PCR; TCRdb's copy has only in-frame clones and lacks some. The table records nearly 60,000 clones, approximately 88% of them present only once. The sample taken for sequencing was CD1b-GMM tetramer-negative cells sorted from PBMCs. These receptors all come from an adult woman with latent tuberculosis. The CDR3 runs from the conserved cysteine through the conserved F or W. The D gene is left open where the match is weak. Not every row has a clone size; where given, it reads once, few, many or a size class.

>-|few|TRBV7-9|TRBJ2-2|14
TGTGCCAGCAGCTTTTCCGGGTTAACCGGGGAGCTGTTTTTT
CASSFSGLTGELFF
>TRBD2|-|TRBV25-1|TRBJ2-1|16
TGTGCCAGCAGTGCGTCCGGGACTAGCCTTTACAATGAGCAGTTCTTC
CASSASGTSLYNEQFF
>-|few|TRBV6-4|TRBJ1-2|15
TGTGCCAGCAGTGACTCTATAGGGGCCTCCTATGGCTACACCTTC
CASSDSIGASYGYTF
>-|-|TRBV19|TRBJ1-6|14
TGTGCCACCGGAGAGAGCTCCTATAATTCACCCCTCCACTTT
CATGESSYNSPLHF
>-|-|TRBV27|TRBJ1-5|13
TGTGCCAGTGGTGAACAGGTCAATCAGCCCCAGCATTTT
CASGEQVNQPQHF
>-|few|TRBV18|TRBJ1-2|15
TGTGCCAGCTCACCCCGAAAGGCGGGGGACTATGGCTACACCTTC
CASSPRKAGDYGYTF
>TRBD2|-|TRBV6-5|TRBJ2-7|14
TGTGCCAGCAGTGATGCAGGGAGGGCCTACGAGCAGTACTTC
CASSDAGRAYEQYF
>TRBD2|once|TRBV6-5|TRBJ2-7|14
TGTGCCAGCAGGAAGACTAGCGGGAACTACGAGCAGTACTTC
CASRKTSGNYEQYF
>TRBD1|-|TRBV9|TRBJ1-1|14
TGTGCCAGCAGCATGACAGGGGGGGGCACTGAAGCTTTCTTT
CASSMTGGGTEAFF
>-|-|TRBV7-9|TRBJ1-5|17
TGTGCCAGCAGCTTAGTTATTGGGCACCCAAGCAATCAGCCCCAGCATTTT
CASSLVIGHPSNQPQHF
>-|-|TRBV18|TRBJ2-3|15
TGTGCCAGCTCACCCCTCGGTGGGAGTACAGATACGCAGTATTTT
CASSPLGGSTDTQYF
>-|-|TRBV5-1|TRBJ2-2|15
TGCGCCAGCAGCTTGGACACAGGGCTCACCGGGGAGCTGTTTTTT
CASSLDTGLTGELFF
>-|-|TRBV6-1|TRBJ2-7|11
TGTGCCAGCCCAGGGTCCTACGAGCAGTACTTC
CASPGSYEQYF
>-|few|TRBV21-1|TRBJ1-6|15
TGTGCCAGCAGCAAAACACGAACAGGGGGCGAATCCCTCCACTTT
CASSKTRTGGESLHF
>-|-|TRBV19|TRBJ1-1|12
TGTGCCAGCCAGCTCGGGGTGACTGAAGCTTTCTTT
CASQLGVTEAFF
>TRBD2|-|TRBV5-6|TRBJ2-5|16
TGTGCCAGCAGCTTGGAGGGGACTAGGGGATCTGAGACCCAGTACTTC
CASSLEGTRGSETQYF
>TRBD1|-|TRBV19|TRBJ2-5|14
TGTGCCAGTAGTATAGCACAGGGGGACGAGACCCAGTACTTC
CASSIAQGDETQYF
>-|-|TRBV5-4|TRBJ1-2|13
TGTGCCAGCAGCTTTACAGGGCTGAGAGGCTACACCTTC
CASSFTGLRGYTF
>-|-|TRBV11-3|TRBJ2-2|14
TGTGCCAGCAGCTTTAGAGGAACGTCCGGGGAGCTGTTTTTT
CASSFRGTSGELFF
>-|-|TRBV5-4|TRBJ2-2|15
TGTGCCAGCAGCGATCCACAGTCATACACCGGGGAGCTGTTTTTT
CASSDPQSYTGELFF
>TRBD1|-|TRBV28|TRBJ1-4|15
TGTGCCAGCAGGATTCCGGGACAGGGGATTGGGAAACTGTTTTTT
CASRIPGQGIGKLFF
>TRBD1|-|TRBV7-9|TRBJ2-5|16
TGTGCCAGCAGCTTAGGGGACAGGGGGCCCCAAGAGACCCAGTACTTC
CASSLGDRGPQETQYF